This TCR beta chain appears in the sequencing data of a study of shared clonotypes between healthy human individuals. This CDR3 has 15 residues. Looked up from germline, CDR1 is LNHNV and CDR2 is YYDKDF (reference sequence). With 8 bases removed from V and 3 bases from J, the gap between germline ends came to 16 bases. The donor population consisted of healthy HIV-negative adults with no recent acute infections or vaccinations. Everyone who donated was a Caucasian adult who lived in Nashville, Tennessee. CD8 memory merged CD45RO+ with CCR7-negative CD45RA+ TemRA cells. Some clones are missing from TCRdb's copy, which holds only in-frame ones; the method was immunoSEQ multiplex PCR. The repertoire includes around 690,000 clones, roughly 87% of them detected once, and 30% to 40% sits in the top ten.

The V gene is TRBV15, the J gene TRBJ2-2; D remains unclear. Material for sequencing was memory CD8+ T cells from PBMCs. Subset indicated: CD45RO+ cells pooled with CCR7-negative TemRA cells. The sequence was obtained from a man younger than 35 in good health. Some clones in this sample may be carry-over from other donors' samples. The DNA of the CDR3 is TGTGCCACCGGCGGTTTGGTCCGGGACACCGGGGAGCTGTTTTTT. It specifies CATGGLVRDTGELFF.